This is a list of T cell receptor beta chains from one sample in a study of T-cell memory formation after mild COVID-19. TCRdb re-called the 5' RACE reads with MiXCR, one entry per CDR3 protein. In the table there are roughly 150,000 distinct CDR3 sequences, 10% to 15% of which are singletons. The sequencing sample was made of PBMCs or a T cell subset sorted from them (not recorded which). These receptors were collected from a young man who had mild COVID-19 (a few samples of this study predate the infection). Cell type and time point are not known. Each CDR3 is given with its conserved first and last residue. Fields, in order: CDR3 DNA, CDR3 protein, D gene, J gene, V gene, clone size. D genes are given only for firm matches. Only part of the rows carry a size: once, few, many, or a class if the clone is expanded.

TGCGCCAGCAGCTTGTTGGGTACCACCGGGGAGCTGTTTTTT CASSLLGTTGELFF NA TRBJ2-2 TRBV5-1 few
TGTGCCAGCAGCACCCCGGTAGACGGAGCGGAGACCCAGTACTTC CASSTPVDGAETQYF NA TRBJ2-5 TRBV5-4 few
TGTGCCAGCAGCGCGACTGACGAAGATACGCAGTATTTT CASSATDEDTQYF NA TRBJ2-3 TRBV7-2 few
TGTGCCAGCAGCCGGAAGCCGGGACTAGCGGGAGAGGGGGGCTGGGGGGAGCAGTACTTC CASSRKPGLAGEGGWGEQYF TRBD2 TRBJ2-7 TRBV3-1 NA
TGTGCCAGCAGCCTCCCGGGGCTAGTTGAGGGGACCCAGTACTTC CASSLPGLVEGTQYF NA TRBJ2-5 TRBV5-6 NA
TGCAGTGCGGCGACAGGGCCCCCGTACAATGAGCAGTTCTTC CSAATGPPYNEQFF TRBD1 TRBJ2-1 TRBV20-1 NA
TGTGCCGTAACGGACAGGGATAATTCACCCCTCCACTTT CAVTDRDNSPLHF TRBD1 TRBJ1-6 TRBV6-5 many
TGCGCCAGCAGCCTTAGAGGTGATCTGAGGGGGCCCACAGATACGCAGTATTTT CASSLRGDLRGPTDTQYF TRBD1 TRBJ2-3 TRBV4-1 NA
TGTGCCAGCAGTTACTCGAGCCAGAGCAATCAGCCCCAGCATTTT CASSYSSQSNQPQHF NA TRBJ1-5 TRBV6-5 few
TGTGCCAGCAGTCAACAGGGGGCCCAGCCCCAGCATTTT CASSQQGAQPQHF TRBD1 TRBJ1-5 TRBV3-1 NA
TGCAGCGCAGGGGCAACTAATGAAAAACTGTTTTTT CSAGATNEKLFF NA TRBJ1-4 TRBV29-1 NA
TGTGCCAGCAGCTTTACAGGGGGCGCGGGTGGCTACACCTTC CASSFTGGAGGYTF TRBD1 TRBJ1-2 TRBV5-4 few
TGTGCCAGCAGCTTAGCGGGGACAGGGGCTGGCTACACCTTC CASSLAGTGAGYTF TRBD1 TRBJ1-2 TRBV7-9 NA
TGTGCCAGCAGCTTAGACGGGACACATGAGACCCAGTACTTC CASSLDGTHETQYF NA TRBJ2-5 TRBV7-2 many
TGTGCCAGCAGTTACCAGGGACGGACTGAAGCTTTCTTT CASSYQGRTEAFF NA TRBJ1-1 TRBV6-5 NA
TGCGCCAGCAGCTACACCGGGACTCTCTACACCTTC CASSYTGTLYTF NA TRBJ1-2 TRBV5-1 few
TGCAGCGTCTCCTTGGGGGTGGATACGCAGTATTTT CSVSLGVDTQYF NA TRBJ2-3 TRBV29-1 many
TGTGCCAGCAGCTTAGGGGCGCTCCCAGGGACAGATACGCAGTATTTT CASSLGALPGTDTQYF NA TRBJ2-3 TRBV7-2 few
TGTGCCAGCAGCTTAAAGGTCGTGGGCGGGGAGCTGTTTTTT CASSLKVVGGELFF NA TRBJ2-2 TRBV7-2 few
TGCAGTGCTAGAGATCCTCAGGGGAGGGCCGGGGAGCTGTTTTTT CSARDPQGRAGELFF NA TRBJ2-2 TRBV20-1 few
TGCGCCAGCAGCCAGCCAGAGCGGGGCTCCTACAATGAGCAGTTCTTC CASSQPERGSYNEQFF TRBD2 TRBJ2-1 TRBV4-1 NA
TGTGCCAGCAGTTCCTGGGCGGCTGTCCTTGGGAATCAGCCCCAGCATTTT CASSSWAAVLGNQPQHF NA TRBJ1-5 TRBV2 NA
TGTGCCAGCAGGCGGGGCGTAGAGGGCTATGGCTACACCTTC CASRRGVEGYGYTF NA TRBJ1-2 TRBV2 few
TGTGCCAGCAGCTTGGACGTCGGGACAGGGTCTAATGGCTACACCTTC CASSLDVGTGSNGYTF TRBD1 TRBJ1-2 TRBV5-5 few
TGTGCCAGCAGCCAAGACGGGCGGCAGGAAGTCTTC CASSQDGRQEVF NA TRBJ2-1 TRBV4-2 few
TGTGCCAGCTCACCCGGATGGGCTAGCTACGAGCAGTACTTC CASSPGWASYEQYF NA TRBJ2-7 TRBV18 few
TGCGCCAGCAGCCATCCCCTCCTCTCTGCAACTAATGAAAAACTGTTTTTT CASSHPLLSATNEKLFF NA TRBJ1-4 TRBV4-1 NA
TGTGCCAGCAGCCTAAAGGTCGGGGGCTTGATCTCTGGGGCCAACGTCCTGACTTTC CASSLKVGGLISGANVLTF NA TRBJ2-6 TRBV7-9 NA
TGTGCCAGCGGAGGACAGGGATGGAACACCGGGGAGCTGTTTTTT CASGGQGWNTGELFF TRBD1 TRBJ2-2 TRBV9 NA
TGTGCCAGTACCCCAATCGGGCGGATGTACAATGAGCAGTTCTTC CASTPIGRMYNEQFF NA TRBJ2-1 TRBV19 few
TGTGCCAGCAGTTCCCTAGACAGGGGCCTCAATCAGCCCCAGCATTTT CASSSLDRGLNQPQHF TRBD1 TRBJ1-5 TRBV6-5 NA
TGTGCCAGCAGCTTGGCCTGGGCCTACAATGAGCAGTTCTTC CASSLAWAYNEQFF NA TRBJ2-1 TRBV5-6 few
TGCGCCAGCAGCTACACAGGGGACACCGGGGAGCTGTTTTTT CASSYTGDTGELFF TRBD1 TRBJ2-2 TRBV5-1 few
TGTGCCAGCAGCTTAGGCGGAAAGGTGACTGAAGCTTTCTTT CASSLGGKVTEAFF NA TRBJ1-1 TRBV11-2 few
TGTGCCAGCAGCCCCTCCGGGACAGGGGGCAACACTGAAGCTTTCTTT CASSPSGTGGNTEAFF TRBD1 TRBJ1-1 TRBV6-6 few
TGTGCCAGCGGCCAGGGATCGGCGCGGAACACTGAAGCTTTCTTT CASGQGSARNTEAFF NA TRBJ1-1 TRBV7-9 NA
TGTGCCAGTAGTGCCGGGACAGGGGAACGCGGCACCGGGGAGCTGTTTTTT CASSAGTGERGTGELFF TRBD1 TRBJ2-2 TRBV19 few
TGTGCCAGCAGGTCGGACAGGGGCCGGGAAGCTTTCTTT CASRSDRGREAFF TRBD1 TRBJ1-1 TRBV7-2 few
TGCGCCAGCAGCTGGGGGACAGGGCGGGATGAAGGCTACACCTTC CASSWGTGRDEGYTF TRBD1 TRBJ1-2 TRBV5-1 few
TGTGCCAGCAGCTTTGGAGGGGGCACAGATACGCAGTATTTT CASSFGGGTDTQYF NA TRBJ2-3 TRBV7-9 many
TGTGCCAGCAGCCTCCGGGCAGATACGCAGTATTTT CASSLRADTQYF NA TRBJ2-3 TRBV7-2 many
TGTGCCAGCAGCCAACCGGACCCATTCGATACGCAGTATTTT CASSQPDPFDTQYF NA TRBJ2-3 TRBV7-6 few
TGTGCCAGCAGCTTTTTCAGGGAGGTGACTTTCTTT CASSFFREVTFF NA TRBJ1-1 TRBV7-2 few
TGCGCCAGCAGCTTGGACTGGAATACGCAGTATTTT CASSLDWNTQYF NA TRBJ2-3 TRBV5-1 few
TGTGCCAGCAGCTTAGATATAGGGGGCGGCTATGGCTACACCTTC CASSLDIGGGYGYTF TRBD1 TRBJ1-2 TRBV7-8 NA
TGTGCCAGCAGCGCCGGTAACTCTGGGGCCAACGTCCTGACTTTC CASSAGNSGANVLTF NA TRBJ2-6 TRBV7-9 NA
TGTGCCAGCAGCATGGGGGAACAGCCCCAGCATTTT CASSMGEQPQHF NA TRBJ1-5 TRBV7-9 NA
TGTGCCAGCAGTCCGTTGACTAGCGGGGGGCTGGGGCAGTACTTC CASSPLTSGGLGQYF TRBD2 TRBJ2-7 TRBV12-3/TRBV12-4 few
TGTGCCAGCAGCTTAGTGGCAGGAGTTTATAGCAATCAGCCCCAGCATTTT CASSLVAGVYSNQPQHF NA TRBJ1-5 TRBV7-2 few
TGCGCCAGCAGCCGCCCTGACAGGGTGCAAGAGACCCAGTACTTC CASSRPDRVQETQYF TRBD1 TRBJ2-5 TRBV4-1 few
TGTGCCAGCGCCCAGCCGGGGGCCACGGGCAATGAGCAGTTCTTC CASAQPGATGNEQFF NA TRBJ2-1 TRBV6-2/TRBV6-3 few
TGCAGCGTTAGGGGACAAGCGAACACTGAAGCTTTCTTT CSVRGQANTEAFF NA TRBJ1-1 TRBV29-1 few
TGCAGTGCTGGGCGGGGGGCAGAGACCCAGTACTTC CSAGRGAETQYF TRBD2 TRBJ2-5 TRBV20-1 NA
TGTGCCAGCACTTTAACTAGCGGGGCCGCCTACGAGCAGTACTTC CASTLTSGAAYEQYF TRBD2 TRBJ2-7 TRBV12-3/TRBV12-4 few
TGCGCCAGCAGGGCAGGGGGCCTTGCCACTCCGGATACGCAGTATTTT CASRAGGLATPDTQYF TRBD1 TRBJ2-3 TRBV5-1 NA
TGTGCCAGCAGCGCAGCCGGACAGTCAGATACGCAGTATTTT CASSAAGQSDTQYF NA TRBJ2-3 TRBV7-9 NA